The sequence of this TCR beta chain was determined in a study of blood T cell repertoires in COVID-19. In the study overall: In each case, the material was cDNA or gDNA derived from T cells, B-cell-depleted T cells, or PBMCs.

Measured with immunoSEQ multiplex PCR; TCRdb has only the in-frame clones, and not every one. The table records approximately 94,000 clones, about 80% of them present only once. This CDR3 comprises 13 residues. With 2 bases clipped from V and 5 bases from J, the junction kept 3 bases outside the gene matches. CDR1 and CDR2 (germline): LGHNA, YSLEER. In this sample, this clone turned up once. The sequenced sample consisted of peripheral blood. The receptor's source is a woman in her seventies with acute or convalescent COVID-19. V and J are TRBV4-3 and TRBJ2-7, with 7 bases that match TRBD1. The CDR3 sequence is CASSQKTGDEQYV. CDR3 sequence (DNA): TGCGCCAGCAGCCAAAAAACAGGGGACGAGCAGTACGTC.